The source of this T cell receptor (beta chain) is a study of shared clonotypes between healthy human individuals. Study context: The cohort comprised a couple of women and a few men. Their ages spanned 18 to 49 years.

Sequencing used immunoSEQ multiplex PCR; TCRdb keeps in-frame clones, though not all of them. The table shows about 2.3 million clones, with 85% to 95% occurring only once. The germline V gene has CDR1 ENHRY and CDR2 SYGVKD. Germline trimming cut 7 bases from V and 3 bases from J; bases unmatched to any gene: 17. The CDR3 has 17 amino acids. The receptor was isolated from a man aged 18 to 29 in good health. Some clones in this sample may be carry-over from other donors' samples. What was sequenced was naive CD4+ T cells from PBMCs. Subset meaning: CD45RA+ positively selected. This chain links TRBV10-3 with TRBJ1-2, with 7 positions matching TRBD1. The CDR3 nucleotides are TGTGCCATCACCCCAGACGATATGGGACAGAAGGACTATGGCTACACCTTC. It codes for CAITPDDMGQKDYGYTF.